This T cell receptor (beta chain) was identified in a study of OX40 agonist ivuxolimab in advanced cancers. Only in-frame clones appear in the TCRdb table, and some are missing; sequencing was by immunoSEQ multiplex PCR. Of 95,000 to 150,000 clones in the sample, approximately 92% were seen once. Looked up from germline, CDR1 is KGHSH and CDR2 is LQKENI. V lost 4 bases and J lost 6; bases outside the gene matches: 3. The CDR3 length is 15 residues. Specimen: CD4+ or CD8+ T cells sorted from blood, collected in a trial of the OX40 agonist ivuxolimab. The chain joins TRBV18 to TRBJ1-6; 10 bases are a match to TRBD1. The source is an adult with an advanced solid tumor such as melanoma, head and neck, liver or kidney cancer. In DNA form, the CDR3 reads TGTGCCAGCTCACGACAGGGGGCAGGTAATTCACCCCTCCACTTT. It codes for CASSRQGAGNSPLHF.